One and the same sample provided the 30 T cell receptor beta chains below, sequenced in a study of T cell changes during pregnancy in multiple sclerosis. TCRdb's copy holds only in-frame clones and misses some; the assay was immunoSEQ multiplex PCR. The sample lists tens of thousands of clones; 80% to 95% were seen once. The sample consisted of CD4+ T cells from peripheral blood mononuclear cells, taken after pregnancy. The receptors stem from a female donor in good health, enrolled as a control in a pregnancy study.

The chain uses TRBV5-5 and TRBJ2-7, with no clear D. Germline CDR1 is SGHKS and CDR2 is YYEKEE (reference sequence). The CDR3 runs to 15 residues. V was pared by 3 bases and J by 6 bases, with 19 bases between. The CDR3, as DNA: TGTGCCAGCAGCTCGTATGCCCTAAATCCCGCCGAGCAGTACTTC. Translating gives CASSSYALNPAEQYF.

In this sample, this clone turned up once. This chain connects TRBV28 to TRBJ1-2; TRBD1 agrees at 8 bases. This CDR3 is 16 amino acids long. V was clipped by 5 bases and J by 0 bases; unmatched bases: 8. The germline V gene encodes CDR1 MDHEN and CDR2 SYDVKM. The CDR3 reads CASSAWVRGPNYGYTF. The CDR3 DNA is TGTGCCAGCAGTGCTTGGGTCAGGGGGCCTAACTATGGCTACACCTTC.

The rearrangement links TRBV6-1 to TRBJ2-4; TRBD2 might be the D (5 bases). V lost 6 bases and J 8 bases, leaving 11 bases between the germline ends. The CDR3 spans 12 residues. Germline assignment: CDR1 MNHNS and CDR2 SASEGT. The CDR3 DNA sequence: TGTGCCAGCAGGGTTCTAGCAGACATTCAGTACTTC. Translating it yields CASRVLADIQYF.

The J gene is TRBJ2-2, the V gene TRBV6-6; D gene ambiguous. The V gene's germline CDR1 is MNHNY and CDR2 SVGAGI (reference sequence). With 6 bases removed from V and 5 bases from J, the gap between germline ends came to 10 bases. CDR3 length equals 13 residues. The CDR3 DNA is TGTGCCAGCAGGTACACTTGGACCGGGGAGCTGTTTTTT. Protein: CASRYTWTGELFF.

The chain has TRBV10-3 and TRBJ1-1; perhaps TRBD1 as D (6 bases). V was cut by 10 bases and J by 3 bases, with 15 bases left in between. CDR3 length: 13 amino acids. The germline V gene has CDR1 ENHRY and CDR2 SYGVKD. In DNA, the CDR3 is TGTGCCACCCTACCAAACAGGGACACTGAAGCTTTCTTT. Protein: CATLPNRDTEAFF.

The genes are TRBV11-3 and TRBJ2-3; D not certain. Germline CDR1 reads SGHNT; CDR2 reads YENEEA. V lost 0 bases and J 3 bases, leaving 4 bases between the germline ends. The CDR3 spans 13 residues. The CDR3 DNA is TGTGCCAGCAGCTTAGATATGACAGATACGCAGTATTTT. Protein sequence: CASSLDMTDTQYF. Drawing the rest from reference TRBV11-3 and TRBJ2-3, the complete variable domain is EAGVVQSPRYKIIEKKQPVAFWCNPISGHNTLYWYLQNLGQGPELLIRYENEEAVDDSQLPKDRFSAERLKGVDSTLKIQPAELGDSAVYLCASSLDMTDTQYFGPGTRLTVL.

V usage is TRBV13 and J usage is TRBJ1-1; 12 bases fit TRBD1. The germline CDR1 and CDR2 sequences are PRHDT and FYEKMQ (reference sequence). The length of the CDR3 is 17 residues. V gave up 3 bases and J gave up 5 bases; unmatched junction bases: 10. CDR3: CASSFVPGQGAKTEAFF. CDR3 in DNA: TGTGCCAGCAGCTTCGTCCCGGGACAGGGGGCGAAAACTGAAGCTTTCTTT. The whole variable domain, remainder taken from reference TRBV13 and TRBJ1-1, is AAGVIQSPRHLIKEKRETATLKCYPIPRHDTVYWYQQGPGQDPQFLISFYEKMQSDKGSIPDRFSAQQFSDYHSELNMSSLELGDSALYFCASSFVPGQGAKTEAFFGQGTRLTVV.

The gene calls are TRBV5-4 and TRBJ1-2; D unresolved. From germline, CDR1 is SGHNT and CDR2 YYREEE (reference sequence). Trimming shortened V by 4 bases and J by 1 base, and 8 bases separated the two germline ends. This CDR3 is built from 13 residues. The CDR3 sequence: CASSQTDNYGYTF. In DNA form, the CDR3 reads TGTGCCAGCAGCCAAACAGATAACTATGGCTACACCTTC.

The chain uses TRBV29-1 and TRBJ2-7; 8 bases are a match to TRBD2. CDR1 SQVTM and CDR2 ANQGSEA come from the germline V gene. This CDR3 comprises 15 residues. V was clipped by 4 bases and J by 6 bases; unmatched bases: 14. The CDR3 loop reads CSVAGLVAGLGEQYF. CDR3 DNA: TGCAGCGTTGCGGGCCTAGTAGCGGGACTCGGCGAGCAGTACTTC.

The chain recombines TRBV5-1 with TRBJ1-2; tentatively, D is TRBD1 (5 bases). The CDR3 is 15 amino acids. CDR1 is SGHRS, CDR2 YFSETQ, per germline. V was trimmed by 0 bases and J by 7 bases, leaving 16 bases between them. The CDR3 protein is CASSLVAGAEGGYTF. DNA of the CDR3: TGCGCCAGCAGCTTGGTCGCCGGGGCGGAGGGTGGCTACACCTTC. Complete variable domain (other parts from reference TRBV5-1 and TRBJ1-2): KAGVTQTPRYLIKTRGQQVTLSCSPISGHRSVSWYQQTPGQGLQFLFEYFSETQRNKGNFPGRFSGRQFSNSRSEMNVSTLELGDSALYLCASSLVAGAEGGYTFGSGTRLTVV.

The chain carries TRBV27 and TRBJ1-1; 10 positions match TRBD1. The CDR3 spans 15 residues. Germline V gene data show CDR1 as MNHEY and CDR2 as SMNVEV (reference sequence). J was trimmed by 11 bases and V by 5 bases; bases with no gene match: 14. In DNA, the CDR3 is TGTGCCAGCAGTACCCGGGACAGGGGCCCGCTGGGGGCTTTCTTT. Residues: CASSTRDRGPLGAFF.

The chain is built from TRBV18 and TRBJ1-1; no clear D gene. Germline CDR1 KGHSH, CDR2 LQKENI. Between the trimmed V and J ends, which lost 6 bases and 5 bases, there was a span of 10 bases. CDR3 size: 12 residues. The CDR3 region is CASSLFETEAFF. DNA of the CDR3: TGTGCCAGCTCCCTATTCGAAACTGAAGCTTTCTTT.

The chain has TRBV5-1 and TRBJ2-1; 8 bases match TRBD2. The CDR3 totals 15 residues. Germline CDR1 reads SGHRS; CDR2 reads YFSETQ. V shed 3 bases, J shed 9 bases, and the junction held 11 bases outside the gene matches. CDR3 protein: CASSWGLGGTGEQFF. The CDR3 DNA is TGCGCCAGCAGCTGGGGACTAGGGGGGACGGGTGAGCAGTTCTTC. Together with reference TRBV5-1 and TRBJ2-1, the CDR3 gives the full variable domain: KAGVTQTPRYLIKTRGQQVTLSCSPISGHRSVSWYQQTPGQGLQFLFEYFSETQRNKGNFPGRFSGRQFSNSRSEMNVSTLELGDSALYLCASSWGLGGTGEQFFGPGTRLTVL.

This clone was detected once. V usage is TRBV4-1 and J usage is TRBJ1-2, with 7 bases fitting TRBD1. Germline lookup yields CDR1 MGHRA and CDR2 YSYEKL. The CDR3 contains 15 residues. The V segment lost 0 bases and the J segment 8 bases; nucleotides outside the gene matches: 9. This CDR3 is CASSQDDSGGRGYTF. The CDR3 bases are TGCGCCAGCAGCCAAGATGATTCAGGGGGTCGGGGCTACACCTTC.

The chain recombines TRBV5-1 with TRBJ2-2; 8 nucleotides match TRBD1. CDR3 length: 13 residues. The V and J ends lost 7 bases and 5 bases, in that order; junction bases with no gene match: 4. The germline gives CDR1 SGHRS, CDR2 YFSETQ. The CDR3 spells CASRDRNTGELFF. The CDR3 DNA reads as TGCGCCAGCCGGGACAGGAATACCGGGGAGCTGTTTTTT.

This clone showed up just a few times. The rearrangement uses TRBV2 and TRBJ2-1; TRBD1 is a possible D gene (7 bases). V was pared by 10 bases and J by 6 bases, with 22 bases between. Germline V gene data show CDR1 as SNHLY and CDR2 as FYNNEI. The CDR3 length is 15 residues. The CDR3 sequence: CAKGALGGPSNEQFF. For the CDR3, the DNA is TGTGCCAAGGGGGCCCTTGGAGGGCCCAGCAATGAGCAGTTCTTC.

The J gene is TRBJ2-7, the V gene TRBV5-4, with TRBD2 matching 7 bases. The germline gives CDR1 SGHNT, CDR2 YYREEE (reference sequence). V lost 5 bases to trimming and J lost 0 bases; unmatched junction nucleotides: 8. The CDR3 is 15 amino acids. The CDR3 bases are TGTGCCAGCAGGCACGCGGGGGAGAACTCCTACGAGCAGTACTTC. This codes for CASRHAGENSYEQYF.

J is TRBJ2-2 and V is TRBV5-1; 8 bases are a match to TRBD2. The CDR3 runs to 17 residues. The trim removed 0 bases at V and 8 bases at J, leaving 12 bases unmatched. Germline V gene sequence: CDR1 SGHRS, CDR2 YFSETQ. In DNA form, the CDR3 reads TGCGCCAGCAGCTTGGTCGGTAGCGGGACCCCGGGAGGGGAGCTGTTTTTT. Amino acid sequence: CASSLVGSGTPGGELFF. Together with reference TRBV5-1 and TRBJ2-2, the CDR3 gives the full variable domain: KAGVTQTPRYLIKTRGQQVTLSCSPISGHRSVSWYQQTPGQGLQFLFEYFSETQRNKGNFPGRFSGRQFSNSRSEMNVSTLELGDSALYLCASSLVGSGTPGGELFFGEGSRLTVL.

The CDR3, as DNA: TGTGCCAGCAGTGAAACTCAGCGGGGCCATGGCTACACCTTC. Protein product: CASSETQRGHGYTF. V and J are TRBV2 and TRBJ1-2, with a possible D match to TRBD1 (5 bases). The CDR3 runs to 14 residues. The V gene lost 2 bases and the J gene lost 6 bases, with 13 bases spanning the gap. The germline CDR1 and CDR2 sequences are SNHLY and FYNNEI.

Regarding this clone: One end of the junction varies from germline; a read error may be responsible. Other DNA sequences of this sample code for an identical CDR3. This chain joins TRBV7-8 and TRBJ2-1, with 13 bases identical to TRBD2. Germline loops: CDR1 SGHVS, CDR2 FQNEAQ. The CDR3 runs to 16 residues. This chain's CDR3 is CASSAPGLAGLNEQFF. The CDR3 nucleotides are TGTGCCAGCAGCGCCCCGGGACTAGCGGGGTTGAATGAACAGTTCTTC.

This chain uses TRBV9 with TRBJ1-6, with a possible D match to TRBD1 (6 bases). Germline V CDR1 and CDR2: SGDLS, YYNGEE. Trimming took 4 bases from V and 6 from J, leaving 23 bases between them. CDR3 length: 18 residues. Written as DNA, the CDR3 is TGTGCCAGCAGCCCCCGGGGGGGGGCCCAAACCGGTAATTCACCCCTCCACTTT. Protein: CASSPRGGAQTGNSPLHF.

The rearrangement uses TRBV18 and TRBJ2-6, with TRBD2 identical over 7 bases. CDR1 is KGHSH and CDR2 is LQKENI in the germline V gene. The CDR3 is 15 residues long. The ends lost 4 bases at V and 1 base at J; junction bases unmatched: 1. The CDR3 sequence: CASSRGGSGANVLTF. For the CDR3, the DNA is TGTGCCAGCTCACGGGGAGGGTCTGGGGCCAACGTCCTGACTTTC.

This chain connects TRBV25-1 to TRBJ1-3; D unresolved. Germline CDR1 MGHDK, CDR2 SYGVNS. The CDR3 covers 16 residues. The germline V and J ends were trimmed by 3 bases and 4 bases, with 16 bases remaining between them. Here the CDR3 reads CASSEGKGRLGNTIYF. The CDR3 nucleotides are TGTGCCAGCAGTGAGGGGAAAGGGAGGTTGGGAAACACCATATATTTT.

V and J are TRBV5-4 and TRBJ2-1; 7 positions agree with TRBD2. CDR1 SGHNT and CDR2 YYREEE come from the germline V gene (reference sequence). The CDR3 loop spans 15 amino acids. V lost 9 bases, J lost 6 bases, and 15 bases stayed unmatched. The DNA for the CDR3 is TGTGCCACCACCCGGGGGGTGCCTTCGGGCAATGAGCAGTTCTTC. Translation: CATTRGVPSGNEQFF.

This chain joins TRBV11-1 and TRBJ2-5, with 8 bases fitting TRBD2. The CDR3 sequence is 16 residues long. With 3 bases clipped from V and 2 bases from J, the junction kept 8 bases outside the gene matches. CDR1 is SGHAT and CDR2 is FQDESV in the germline V gene (reference sequence). DNA of the CDR3: TGTGCCAGCAGCTTGGGAACTAGCGGACTACAAGAGACCCAGTACTTC. It is translated as CASSLGTSGLQETQYF.

The chain recombines TRBV29-1 with TRBJ2-7; 8 bases align to TRBD2. CDR1 and CDR2 (germline): SQVTM, ANQGSEA. The ends lost 4 bases at V and 6 bases at J; junction bases unmatched: 8. CDR3 size: 13 residues. CDR3 nucleotide sequence: TGCAGCGTTGCAGCGGGAGTGGGCGTCGAGCAGTACTTC. This gives the protein CSVAAGVGVEQYF.

The chain is built from TRBV5-1 and TRBJ2-3; D unresolved. Germline V gene data show CDR1 as SGHRS and CDR2 as YFSETQ. V was cut by 3 bases and J by 1 base, with 12 bases left in between. The CDR3 has 15 residues. CDR3 in DNA: TGCGCCAGCAGCTCCACCCGCGCCGGCACAGATACGCAGTATTTT. It codes for CASSSTRAGTDTQYF.

This CDR3 is CASSIVAGGTEAFF. The DNA for the CDR3 is TGTGCCAGTAGTATAGTGGCCGGGGGGACTGAAGCTTTCTTT. This sequence joins TRBV19 and TRBJ1-1, with D perhaps matching TRBD1 (5 bases). Germline V gene data show CDR1 as LNHDA and CDR2 as SQIVND (reference sequence). The V end was cut by 1 base, the J end by 5 bases, with 11 bases between. This CDR3 is 14 amino acids long.

The CDR3 spells CASSYGLKTGVFAYEQYF. The CDR3 DNA is TGTGCCAGCAGCTACGGACTAAAGACAGGGGTGTTCGCCTACGAGCAGTACTTC. J is TRBJ2-7 and V is TRBV7-6; 8 nucleotides align to TRBD1. Germline V gene sequence: CDR1 SGHVS, CDR2 FNYEAQ. V lost 4 bases, J lost 2 bases, and 16 bases stayed unmatched. This CDR3 has 18 amino acids.

The J gene is TRBJ1-1, the V gene TRBV11-2; maybe TRBD1 (5 bases). V was pared by 2 bases and J by 1 base, with 11 bases between. In germline, CDR1 is SGHAT, CDR2 FQNNGV. This CDR3 has 15 amino acids. In nucleotides, the CDR3 is TGTGCCAGCAGCTTACAGTATGGGGCGAACACTGAAGCTTTCTTT. It codes for CASSLQYGANTEAFF.